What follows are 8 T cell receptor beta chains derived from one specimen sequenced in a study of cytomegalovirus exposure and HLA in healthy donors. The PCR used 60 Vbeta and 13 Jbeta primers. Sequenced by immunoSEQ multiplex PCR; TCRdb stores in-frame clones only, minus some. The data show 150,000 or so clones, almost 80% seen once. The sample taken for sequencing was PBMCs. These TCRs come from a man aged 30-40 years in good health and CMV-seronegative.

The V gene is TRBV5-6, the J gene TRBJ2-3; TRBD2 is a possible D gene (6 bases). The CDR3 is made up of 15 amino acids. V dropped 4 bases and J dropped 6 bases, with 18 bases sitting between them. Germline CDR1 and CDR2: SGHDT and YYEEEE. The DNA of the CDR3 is TGTGCCAGCAGCGGCCTCCCGGGGGAAACGGATACGCAGTATTTT. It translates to CASSGLPGETDTQYF.

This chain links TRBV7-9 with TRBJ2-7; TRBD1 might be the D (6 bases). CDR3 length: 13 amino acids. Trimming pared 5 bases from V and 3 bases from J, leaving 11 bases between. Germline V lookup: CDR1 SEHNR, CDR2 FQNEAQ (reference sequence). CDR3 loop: CASSPEGGYEQYF. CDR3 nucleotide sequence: TGTGCCAGCAGCCCCGAAGGGGGCTACGAGCAGTACTTC.

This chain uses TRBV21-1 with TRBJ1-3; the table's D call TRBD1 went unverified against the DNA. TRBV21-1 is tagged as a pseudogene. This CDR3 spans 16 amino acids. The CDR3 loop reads CASSKAGQDSGNTIYF. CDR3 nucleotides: TGTGCCAGCAGCAAAGCGGGGCAGGACTCTGGAAACACCATATATTTT.

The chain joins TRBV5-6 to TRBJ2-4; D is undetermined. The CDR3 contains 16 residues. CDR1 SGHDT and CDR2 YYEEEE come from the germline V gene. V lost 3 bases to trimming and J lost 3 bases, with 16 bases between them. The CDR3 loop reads CASSSLSANGKNIQYF. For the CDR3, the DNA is TGTGCCAGCAGCTCACTATCGGCGAATGGCAAAAACATTCAGTACTTC.

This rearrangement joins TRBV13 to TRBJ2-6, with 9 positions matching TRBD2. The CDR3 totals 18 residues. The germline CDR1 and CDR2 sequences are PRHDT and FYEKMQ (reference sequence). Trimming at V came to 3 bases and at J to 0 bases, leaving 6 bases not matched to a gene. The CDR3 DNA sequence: TGTGCCAGCAGCTTCTTAGCGGGGGTTACCTCTGGGGCCAACGTCCTGACTTTC. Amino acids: CASSFLAGVTSGANVLTF. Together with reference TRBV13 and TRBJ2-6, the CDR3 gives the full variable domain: AAGVIQSPRHLIKEKRETATLKCYPIPRHDTVYWYQQGPGQDPQFLISFYEKMQSDKGSIPDRFSAQQFSDYHSELNMSSLELGDSALYFCASSFLAGVTSGANVLTFGAGSRLTVL.

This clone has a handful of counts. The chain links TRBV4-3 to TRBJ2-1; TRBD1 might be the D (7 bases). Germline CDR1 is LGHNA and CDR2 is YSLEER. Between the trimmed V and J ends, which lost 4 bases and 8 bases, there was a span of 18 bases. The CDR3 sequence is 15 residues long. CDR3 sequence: CASSLEGRGADEQFF. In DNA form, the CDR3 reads TGCGCCAGCAGCCTAGAAGGCAGGGGGGCGGATGAGCAGTTCTTC.

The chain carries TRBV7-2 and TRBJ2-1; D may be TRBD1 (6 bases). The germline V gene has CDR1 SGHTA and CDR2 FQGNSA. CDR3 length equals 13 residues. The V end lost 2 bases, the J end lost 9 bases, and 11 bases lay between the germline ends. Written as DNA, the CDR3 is TGTGCCAGCAGCTTAAACAGGGTGGGTGAGCAGTTCTTC. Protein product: CASSLNRVGEQFF.

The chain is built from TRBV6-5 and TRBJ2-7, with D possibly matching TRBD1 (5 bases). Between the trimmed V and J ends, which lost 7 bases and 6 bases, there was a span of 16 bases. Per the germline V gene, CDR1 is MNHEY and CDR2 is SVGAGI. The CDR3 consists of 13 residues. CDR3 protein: CASTPPGIGEQYF. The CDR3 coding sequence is TGTGCCAGCACCCCTCCAGGGATCGGCGAGCAGTACTTC.